One TCR beta chain is described in this entry. This specimen belongs to a study of T cell changes during pregnancy in multiple sclerosis. Losses at the gene ends were 1 base for V and 3 bases for J; bases not matched to a gene: 5. The CDR3 totals 15 residues. Germline CDR1 SGDLS, CDR2 YYNGEE. Generated by immunoSEQ multiplex PCR, the TCRdb table keeps only in-frame clones and is missing some. The data hold some 110,000 clones, with more than 85% observed a single time. Sequencing used peripheral blood, obtained in the third trimester of pregnancy. The chain employs TRBV9 and TRBJ1-2; 8 nucleotides agree with TRBD1. This TCR came from a female donor with multiple sclerosis, enrolled in a pregnancy study. Here the CDR3 reads CASSVTGGADYGYTF. The DNA for the CDR3 is TGTGCCAGCAGCGTAACAGGGGGAGCGGACTATGGCTACACCTTC.